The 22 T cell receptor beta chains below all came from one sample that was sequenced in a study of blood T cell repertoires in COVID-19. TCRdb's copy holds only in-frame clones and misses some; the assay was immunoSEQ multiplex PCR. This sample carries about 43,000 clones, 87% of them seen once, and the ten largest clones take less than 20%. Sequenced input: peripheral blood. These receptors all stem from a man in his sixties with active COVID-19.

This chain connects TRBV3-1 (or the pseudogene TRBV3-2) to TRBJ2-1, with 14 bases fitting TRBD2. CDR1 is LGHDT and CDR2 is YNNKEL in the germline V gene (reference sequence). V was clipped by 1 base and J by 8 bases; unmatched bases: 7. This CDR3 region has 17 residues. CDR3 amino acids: CASSQGRGLAGEYEQFF. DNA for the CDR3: TGTGCCAGCAGCCAAGGTCGGGGACTAGCGGGAGAATATGAGCAGTTCTTC.

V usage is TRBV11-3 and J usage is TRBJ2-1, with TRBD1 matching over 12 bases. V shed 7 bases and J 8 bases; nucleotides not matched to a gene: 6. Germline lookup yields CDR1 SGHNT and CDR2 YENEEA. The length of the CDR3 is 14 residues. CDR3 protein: CASTPGQGAHEQFF. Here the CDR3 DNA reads TGTGCCAGCACCCCGGGACAGGGGGCACATGAGCAGTTCTTC.

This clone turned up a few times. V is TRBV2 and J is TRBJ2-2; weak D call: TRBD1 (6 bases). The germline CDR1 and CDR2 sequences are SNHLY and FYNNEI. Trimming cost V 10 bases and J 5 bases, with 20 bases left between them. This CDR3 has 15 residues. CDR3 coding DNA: TGTGCCACCGGTGAGGACAGCACGGGGACCGGGGAGCTGTTTTTT. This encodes CATGEDSTGTGELFF.

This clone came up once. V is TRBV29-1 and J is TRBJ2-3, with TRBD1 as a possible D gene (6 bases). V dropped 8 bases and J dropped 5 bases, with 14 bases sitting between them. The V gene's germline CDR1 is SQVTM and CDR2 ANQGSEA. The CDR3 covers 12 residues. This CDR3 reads CSSGQHGDTQYF. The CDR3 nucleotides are TGCAGCTCTGGACAGCATGGAGATACGCAGTATTTT.

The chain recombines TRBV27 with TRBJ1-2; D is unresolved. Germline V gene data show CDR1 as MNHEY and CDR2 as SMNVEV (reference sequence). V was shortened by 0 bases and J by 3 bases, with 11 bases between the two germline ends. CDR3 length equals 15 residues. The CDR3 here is CASSLSGREYYGYTF. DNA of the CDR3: TGTGCCAGCAGTTTATCAGGGAGGGAGTACTATGGCTACACCTTC.

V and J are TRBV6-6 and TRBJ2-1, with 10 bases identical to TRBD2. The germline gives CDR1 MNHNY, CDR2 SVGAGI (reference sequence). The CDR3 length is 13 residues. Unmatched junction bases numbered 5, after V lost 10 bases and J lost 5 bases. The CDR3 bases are TGTGCCACCCGGCTAGCGGGAGACAATGAGCAGTTCTTC. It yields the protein CATRLAGDNEQFF.

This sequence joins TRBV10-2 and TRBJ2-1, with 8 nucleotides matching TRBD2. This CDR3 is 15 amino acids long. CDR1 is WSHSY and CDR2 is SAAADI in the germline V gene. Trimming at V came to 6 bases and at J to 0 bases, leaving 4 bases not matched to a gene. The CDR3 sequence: CASSLTSGSYNEQFF. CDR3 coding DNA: TGCGCCAGCAGCCTTACTAGCGGCTCCTACAATGAGCAGTTCTTC.

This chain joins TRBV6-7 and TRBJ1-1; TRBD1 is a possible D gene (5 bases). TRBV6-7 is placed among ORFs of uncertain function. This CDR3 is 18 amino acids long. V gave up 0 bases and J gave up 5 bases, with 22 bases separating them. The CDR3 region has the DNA TGTGCCAGCAGTTACTCACTATGCGGAGGGGCTGAGTGTACTGAAGCTTTCTTT. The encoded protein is CASSYSLCGGAECTEAFF.

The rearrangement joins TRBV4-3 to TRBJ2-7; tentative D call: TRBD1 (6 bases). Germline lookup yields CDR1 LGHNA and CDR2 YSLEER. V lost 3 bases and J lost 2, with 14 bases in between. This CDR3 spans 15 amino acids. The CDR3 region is CASSQGTQGTYEQYF. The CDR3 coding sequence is TGCGCCAGCAGCCAGGGCACACAGGGTACCTACGAGCAGTACTTC.

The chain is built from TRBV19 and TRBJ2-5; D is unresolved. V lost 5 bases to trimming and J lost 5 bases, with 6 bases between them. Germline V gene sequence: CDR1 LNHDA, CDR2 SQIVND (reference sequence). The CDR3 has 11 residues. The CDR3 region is CASSLGETQYF. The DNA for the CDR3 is TGTGCCAGTAGTCTCGGGGAGACCCAGTACTTC.

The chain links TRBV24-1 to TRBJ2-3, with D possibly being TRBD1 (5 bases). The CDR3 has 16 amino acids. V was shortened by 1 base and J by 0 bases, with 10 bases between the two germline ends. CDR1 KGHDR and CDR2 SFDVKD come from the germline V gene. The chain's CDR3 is CATSDFGRQSTDTQYF. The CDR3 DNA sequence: TGTGCCACCAGTGATTTTGGGCGACAGAGCACAGATACGCAGTATTTT.

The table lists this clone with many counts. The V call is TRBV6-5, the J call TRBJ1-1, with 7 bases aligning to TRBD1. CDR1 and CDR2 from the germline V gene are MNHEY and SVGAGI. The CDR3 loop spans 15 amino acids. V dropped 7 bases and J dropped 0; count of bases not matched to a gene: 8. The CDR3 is CASIRDRAMNTEAFF. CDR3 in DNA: TGTGCCAGCATACGTGACAGGGCTATGAACACTGAAGCTTTCTTT.

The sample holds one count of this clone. The CDR3 reads CASSVDGTSKSQFF. The DNA of the CDR3 is TGTGCCAGCAGCGTAGATGGGACTAGCAAAAGTCAGTTCTTC. The chain joins TRBV9 to TRBJ2-1; TRBD2 agrees at 9 bases. V was clipped by 0 bases and J by 13 bases; unmatched bases: 8. Per germline, CDR1 SGDLS and CDR2 YYNGEE. The CDR3 is 14 residues long.

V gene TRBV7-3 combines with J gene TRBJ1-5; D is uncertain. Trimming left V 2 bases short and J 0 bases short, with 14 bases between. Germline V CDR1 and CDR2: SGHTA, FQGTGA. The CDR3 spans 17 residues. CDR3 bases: TGTGCCAGCAGCTTAGACACAGAAGATAATAGCAATCAGCCCCAGCATTTT. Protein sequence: CASSLDTEDNSNQPQHF.

The CDR3 sequence: CASSLAVSSYEQYF. CDR3 coding DNA: TGCGCCAGCAGCTTGGCCGTCAGTTCCTACGAGCAGTACTTC. The V and J genes are TRBV5-1 and TRBJ2-7; D uncertain. This CDR3 has 14 amino acids. The germline V gene encodes CDR1 SGHRS and CDR2 YFSETQ. The V and J ends lost 0 bases and 1 base respectively, with 8 bases between them. Full variable domain (rest looked up from reference TRBV5-1 and TRBJ2-7): KAGVTQTPRYLIKTRGQQVTLSCSPISGHRSVSWYQQTPGQGLQFLFEYFSETQRNKGNFPGRFSGRQFSNSRSEMNVSTLELGDSALYLCASSLAVSSYEQYFGPGTRLTVT.

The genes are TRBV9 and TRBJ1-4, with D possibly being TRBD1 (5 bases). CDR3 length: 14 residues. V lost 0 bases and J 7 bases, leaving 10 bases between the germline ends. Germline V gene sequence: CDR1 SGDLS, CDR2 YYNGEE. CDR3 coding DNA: TGTGCCAGCAGCGTAGCGGGGGATATTGAAAAACTGTTTTTT. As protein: CASSVAGDIEKLFF. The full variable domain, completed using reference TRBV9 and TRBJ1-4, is DSGVTQTPKHLITATGQRVTLRCSPRSGDLSVYWYQQSLDQGLQFLIQYYNGEERAKGNILERFSAQQFPDLHSELNLSSLELGDSALYFCASSVAGDIEKLFFGSGTQLSVL.

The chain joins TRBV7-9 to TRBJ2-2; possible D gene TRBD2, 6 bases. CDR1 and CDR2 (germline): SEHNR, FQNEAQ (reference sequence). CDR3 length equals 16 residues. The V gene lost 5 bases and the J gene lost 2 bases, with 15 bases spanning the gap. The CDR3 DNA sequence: TGTGCCAGCAGCCCCCTGACTAGGAGTAACACCGGGGAGCTGTTTTTT. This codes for CASSPLTRSNTGELFF.

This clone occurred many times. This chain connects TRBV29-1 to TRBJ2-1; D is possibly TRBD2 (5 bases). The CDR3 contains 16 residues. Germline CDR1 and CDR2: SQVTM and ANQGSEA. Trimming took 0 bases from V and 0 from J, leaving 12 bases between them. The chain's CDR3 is CSVEDPAVSSYNEQFF. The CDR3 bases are TGCAGCGTTGAAGATCCAGCGGTTAGCTCCTACAATGAGCAGTTCTTC.

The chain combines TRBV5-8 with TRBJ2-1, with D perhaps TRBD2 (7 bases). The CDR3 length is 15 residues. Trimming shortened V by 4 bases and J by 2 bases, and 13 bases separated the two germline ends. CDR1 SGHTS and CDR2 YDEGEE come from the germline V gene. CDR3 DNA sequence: TGTGCCAGCAGCCTCGGGGGGCGGACCTACAATGAGCAGTTCTTC. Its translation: CASSLGGRTYNEQFF.

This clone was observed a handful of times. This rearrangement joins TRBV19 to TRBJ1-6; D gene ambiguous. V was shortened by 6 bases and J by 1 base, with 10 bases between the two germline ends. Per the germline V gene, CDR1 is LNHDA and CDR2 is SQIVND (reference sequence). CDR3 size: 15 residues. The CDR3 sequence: CASRGGPSYNSPLHF. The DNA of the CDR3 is TGTGCCAGTAGAGGTGGGCCATCCTATAATTCACCCCTCCACTTT.

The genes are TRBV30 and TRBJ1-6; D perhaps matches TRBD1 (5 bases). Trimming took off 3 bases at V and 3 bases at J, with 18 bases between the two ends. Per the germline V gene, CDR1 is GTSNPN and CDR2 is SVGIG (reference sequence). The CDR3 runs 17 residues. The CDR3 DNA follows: TGTGCCTGGAGCGGGCTCGGGGGAGGGGTCTATAATTCACCCCTCCACTTT. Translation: CAWSGLGGGVYNSPLHF.

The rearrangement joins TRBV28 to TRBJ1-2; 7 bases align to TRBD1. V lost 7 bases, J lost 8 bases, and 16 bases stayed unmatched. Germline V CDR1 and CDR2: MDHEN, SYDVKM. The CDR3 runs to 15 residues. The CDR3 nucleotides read TGTGCCAGCAAGAGGATGACAGGGATCTATGACGGCTACACCTTC. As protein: CASKRMTGIYDGYTF.